A selection of T cell receptor beta chains follows, all from one sample in a study of blood T cell repertoires in COVID-19. Sequencing used immunoSEQ multiplex PCR; TCRdb keeps in-frame clones, though not all of them. The profile covers about 150,000 clones, with about 84% appearing a single time and over 10% taken by the ten largest. Sequencing input: peripheral blood. The origin of the receptors is a man aged 60-69 years with active or convalescent COVID-19. The CDR3 runs from the conserved cysteine through the conserved F or W. Fields, in order: J gene, V gene, D gene, clone size, CDR3 protein, CDR3 DNA. A D gene is named only where the DNA matches it firmly. Size is stated for part of the rows, as once, few or many counts, or as a class when the clone is expanded.

TRBJ1-2	TRBV9	TRBD1	NA	CASSQWTGAYYGYTF	TGTGCCAGCAGCCAATGGACAGGTGCATACTATGGCTACACCTTC
TRBJ2-3	TRBV13	TRBD1	NA	CASSSYRGEGADTQYF	TGTGCCAGCAGCAGCTACAGGGGAGAAGGGGCAGATACGCAGTATTTT
TRBJ2-3	TRBV10-3	NA	NA	CAISERPLGADTQYF	TGTGCCATCAGTGAAAGGCCCCTTGGAGCAGATACGCAGTATTTT
TRBJ2-2	TRBV9	NA	NA	CASSVDRVETGELFF	TGTGCCAGCAGCGTAGACAGGGTCGAAACCGGGGAGCTGTTTTTT
TRBJ1-4	TRBV5-6	NA	NA	CASSLTGQEKLFF	TGTGCCAGCAGCTTGACAGGGCAGGAAAAACTGTTTTTT
TRBJ2-5	TRBV6-5	NA	few	CASSKRGGSLPQYF	TGTGCCAGCAGTAAAAGGGGGGGGTCCCTCCCCCAGTACTTC
TRBJ1-2	TRBV6-5	TRBD1	NA	CASSPRTGTNYGYTF	TGTGCCAGCAGTCCGCGGACAGGGACCAACTATGGCTACACCTTC
TRBJ1-1	TRBV28	TRBD1	NA	CASTLPPGQVGRGKAFF	TGTGCCAGCACCCTTCCCCCCGGACAGGTAGGCAGGGGGAAAGCTTTCTTT
TRBJ1-3	TRBV3-1/TRBV3-2	NA	NA	CASRIQRAVSGNTIYF	TGTGCCAGCAGGATTCAGAGGGCGGTCTCTGGAAACACCATATATTTT
TRBJ2-4	TRBV28	TRBD1	once	CASSFTGAQNIQYF	TGTGCCAGCAGTTTTACAGGGGCCCAAAACATTCAGTACTTC
TRBJ2-3	TRBV24-1	TRBD2	NA	CATRGADTQYF	TGTGCCACCCGGGGGGCAGATACGCAGTATTTT
TRBJ2-3	TRBV5-1	TRBD2	once	CASSWGTSGPTDTQYF	TGCGCCAGCAGCTGGGGGACTAGCGGGCCGACAGATACGCAGTATTTT
TRBJ1-2	TRBV5-4	NA	NA	CASSSEGYLNYGYTF	TGTGCCAGCAGCTCGGAGGGGTACTTGAACTATGGCTACACCTTC
TRBJ2-5	TRBV12-3/TRBV12-4	NA	NA	CASSTGETQYF	TGTGCCAGCAGCACTGGAGAGACCCAGTACTTC
TRBJ2-1	TRBV27	TRBD2	NA	CASSPAGGGGGEQFF	TGTGCCAGCAGTCCCGCCGGGGGCGGGGGGGGTGAGCAGTTCTTC
TRBJ1-2	TRBV5-4	NA	NA	CASSLGEGLYGYTF	TGTGCCAGCAGCTTGGGAGAGGGCCTCTATGGCTACACCTTC
TRBJ1-1	TRBV28	NA	NA	CASSLGDTEAFF	TGTGCCAGCAGTTTAGGAGACACTGAAGCTTTCTTT
TRBJ1-1	TRBV27	NA	once	CASSQRQRRTEAFF	TGTGCCAGCAGTCAGCGACAGCGTCGCACTGAAGCTTTCTTT
TRBJ2-1	TRBV29-1	NA	NA	CSGGEGASEQFF	TGCAGCGGAGGAGAAGGAGCAAGTGAGCAGTTCTTC
TRBJ2-2	TRBV7-3	NA	NA	CASSPYGTGELFF	TGTGCCAGCAGCCCTTACGGCACCGGGGAGCTGTTTTTT
TRBJ2-7	TRBV6-5	TRBD1	NA	CASRRGTGSYEQYF	TGTGCCAGCCGGAGGGGGACAGGCTCATACGAGCAGTACTTC
TRBJ2-1	TRBV19	NA	NA	CASREGSSYNEQFF	TGTGCCAGTCGCGAGGGATCCTCCTACAATGAGCAGTTCTTC
TRBJ2-1	TRBV18	TRBD2	few	CASSATGGRLNEQFF	TGTGCCAGCTCAGCGACTGGCGGGAGGTTAAATGAGCAGTTCTTC
TRBJ2-7	TRBV11-2	TRBD2	NA	CASSPRGASGTYEQYF	TGTGCCAGCAGCCCTCGGGGAGCTAGCGGGACCTACGAGCAGTACTTC
TRBJ2-7	TRBV27	TRBD1	NA	CASRPGTGPYEQYF	TGTGCCAGCAGACCCGGGACAGGGCCGTACGAGCAGTACTTC
TRBJ2-5	TRBV3-1/TRBV3-2	TRBD1	once	CASSQETRDSFQETQYF	TGTGCCAGCAGCCAAGAGACCAGGGACAGCTTTCAAGAGACCCAGTACTTC
TRBJ1-5	TRBV6-6	NA	NA	CASSPEQGSNQPQHF	TGTGCCAGCAGTCCTGAACAGGGTTCGAATCAGCCCCAGCATTTT
TRBJ2-3	TRBV19	TRBD1	NA	CASSIKGAADTQYF	TGTGCCAGTAGTATCAAGGGGGCGGCAGATACGCAGTATTTT
TRBJ2-1	TRBV7-6	NA	NA	CASSQTQRGNEQFF	TGTGCCAGCAGCCAGACCCAAAGGGGTAACGAGCAGTTCTTC
TRBJ1-2	TRBV18	NA	NA	CASSPNYGEAGYTF	TGTGCCAGCTCACCAAATTATGGGGAGGCTGGCTACACCTTC
TRBJ1-2	TRBV6-6	NA	NA	CASSYGEGEGYGYTF	TGTGCCAGCAGTTACGGAGAGGGGGAGGGCTATGGCTACACCTTC
TRBJ2-7	TRBV12-3/TRBV12-4	NA	NA	CASSLGGEQYF	TGTGCCAGCAGTTTGGGGGGCGAGCAGTACTTC
TRBJ1-5	TRBV4-1	TRBD1	once	CASSQPGQGFDQPQHF	TGCGCCAGCAGCCAACCGGGACAGGGTTTCGACCAGCCCCAGCATTTT
TRBJ1-4	TRBV3-1/TRBV3-2	NA	NA	CASSPGQGEKLFF	TGTGCCAGCAGTCCTGGGCAGGGCGAAAAACTGTTTTTT
TRBJ2-3	TRBV29-1	TRBD2	NA	CSVRTSGSDDTQYF	TGCAGCGTTCGGACTAGCGGGAGTGATGATACGCAGTATTTT
TRBJ2-3	TRBV3-1/TRBV3-2	NA	NA	CASSPGGGRGDTQYF	TGTGCCAGCAGTCCAGGGGGCGGGAGAGGTGATACGCAGTATTTT
TRBJ2-7	TRBV28	NA	NA	CASRAPPEQYF	TGTGCCAGCAGGGCCCCCCCCGAGCAGTACTTC
TRBJ2-3	TRBV27	NA	NA	CASSLRRGRDTQYF	TGTGCCAGCAGTTTAAGGCGAGGGCGAGATACGCAGTATTTT
TRBJ2-7	TRBV4-3	NA	once	CASSQDYQGMVYEQYF	TGCGCCAGCAGCCAAGATTACCAGGGGATGGTCTACGAGCAGTACTTC
TRBJ1-2	TRBV5-1	TRBD1	NA	CASRPGQGINYGYTF	TGCGCCAGCCGGCCGGGACAGGGGATTAACTATGGCTACACCTTC
TRBJ1-2	TRBV6-1	TRBD1	NA	CASSESGTGGIYGYTF	TGTGCCAGCAGTGAGAGCGGGACAGGGGGCATCTATGGCTACACCTTC
TRBJ2-5	TRBV5-4	TRBD2	NA	CASSLLRGETQYF	TGTGCCAGCAGCTTGCTGCGGGGGGAGACCCAGTACTTC
TRBJ2-5	TRBV7-2	NA	NA	CASSLFQGKQETQYF	TGTGCCAGCAGCTTATTCCAGGGGAAACAAGAGACCCAGTACTTC
TRBJ1-6	TRBV7-2	NA	once	CASSLDPPSSYNSPLHF	TGTGCCAGCAGCTTAGATCCACCGAGCTCCTATAATTCACCCCTCCACTTT
TRBJ2-2	TRBV5-4	TRBD1	NA	CASSLKAPDRVHGELFF	TGTGCCAGCAGCTTGAAGGCTCCGGACAGGGTTCACGGGGAGCTGTTTTTT